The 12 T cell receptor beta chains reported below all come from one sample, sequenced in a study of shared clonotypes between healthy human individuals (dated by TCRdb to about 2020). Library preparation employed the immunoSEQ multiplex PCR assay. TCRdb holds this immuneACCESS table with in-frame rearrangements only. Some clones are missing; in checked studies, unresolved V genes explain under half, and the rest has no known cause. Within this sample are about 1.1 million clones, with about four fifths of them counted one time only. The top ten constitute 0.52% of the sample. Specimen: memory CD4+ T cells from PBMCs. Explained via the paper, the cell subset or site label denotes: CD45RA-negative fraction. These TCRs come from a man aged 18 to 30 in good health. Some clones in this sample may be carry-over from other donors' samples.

The DNA of the CDR3 is TGCGCCAGCAGCCAAGAGGGTGGGACAGGGCTGTTTTTT. Translated, it gives CASSQEGGTGLFF. This chain links TRBV4-3 with TRBJ2-2; 8 bases align to TRBD1. The CDR3 covers 13 residues. Trimming at V came to 0 bases and at J to 13 bases, leaving 4 bases not matched to a gene. CDR1 is LGHNA, CDR2 YSLEER, per germline.

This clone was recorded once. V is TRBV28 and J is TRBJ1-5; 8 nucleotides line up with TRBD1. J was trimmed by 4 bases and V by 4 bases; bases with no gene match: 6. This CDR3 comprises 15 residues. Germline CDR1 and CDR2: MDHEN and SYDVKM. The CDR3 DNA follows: TGTGCCAGCAGTTCACCACGACAGGGGAATCAGCCCCAGCATTTT. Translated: CASSSPRQGNQPQHF. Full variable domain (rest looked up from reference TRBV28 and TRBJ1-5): DVKVTQSSRYLVKRTGEKVFLECVQDMDHENMFWYRQDPGLGLRLIYFSYDVKMKEKGDIPEGYSVSREKKERFSLILESASTNQTSMYLCASSSPRQGNQPQHFGDGTRLSIL.

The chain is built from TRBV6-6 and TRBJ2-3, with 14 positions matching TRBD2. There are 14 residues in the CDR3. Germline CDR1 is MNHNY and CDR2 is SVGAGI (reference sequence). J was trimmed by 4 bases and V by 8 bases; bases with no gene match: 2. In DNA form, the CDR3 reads TGTGCCAGCGGGACTAGCGGGAGCCCAGATACGCAGTATTTT. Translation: CASGTSGSPDTQYF.

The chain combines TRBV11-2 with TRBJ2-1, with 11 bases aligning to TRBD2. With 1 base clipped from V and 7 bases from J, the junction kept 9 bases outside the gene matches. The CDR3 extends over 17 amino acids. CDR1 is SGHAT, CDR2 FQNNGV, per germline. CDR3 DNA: TGTGCCAGCAGCTTAGGGCAGAGGGCTAGCGGGAGGAATGAGCAGTTCTTC. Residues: CASSLGQRASGRNEQFF.

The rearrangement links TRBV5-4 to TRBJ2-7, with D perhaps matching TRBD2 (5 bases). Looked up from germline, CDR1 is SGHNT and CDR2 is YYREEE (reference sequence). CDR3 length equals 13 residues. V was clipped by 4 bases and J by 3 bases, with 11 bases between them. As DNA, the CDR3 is TGTGCCAGCAGCCTACACGGGATCTACGAGCAGTACTTC. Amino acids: CASSLHGIYEQYF.

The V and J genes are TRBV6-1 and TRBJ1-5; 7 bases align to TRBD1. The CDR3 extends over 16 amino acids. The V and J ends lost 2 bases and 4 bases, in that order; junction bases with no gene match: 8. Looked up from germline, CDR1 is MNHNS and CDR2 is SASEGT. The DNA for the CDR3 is TGTGCCAGCAGTGAACTTCTGACAGGGTTTAATCAGCCCCAGCATTTT. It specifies CASSELLTGFNQPQHF.

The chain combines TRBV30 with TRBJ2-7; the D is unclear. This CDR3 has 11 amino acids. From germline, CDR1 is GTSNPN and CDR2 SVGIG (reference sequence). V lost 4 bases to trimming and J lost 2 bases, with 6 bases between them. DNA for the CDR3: TGTGCCTGGAAAAGCGCCTACGAGCAGTACTTC. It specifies CAWKSAYEQYF. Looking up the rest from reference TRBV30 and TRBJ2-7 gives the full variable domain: SQTIHQWPATLVQPVGSPLSLECTVEGTSNPNLYWYRQAAGRGLQLLFYSVGIGQISSEVPQNLSASRPQDRQFILSSKKLLLSDSGFYLCAWKSAYEQYFGPGTRLTVT.

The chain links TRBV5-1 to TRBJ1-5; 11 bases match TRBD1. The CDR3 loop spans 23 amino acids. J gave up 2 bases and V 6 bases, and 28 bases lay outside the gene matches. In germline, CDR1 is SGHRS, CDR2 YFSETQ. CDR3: CASTASVSCGGQGASGGNQPQHF. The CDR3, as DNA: TGCGCCAGCACAGCTTCGGTATCTTGTGGAGGACAGGGGGCCTCGGGCGGCAATCAGCCCCAGCATTTT.

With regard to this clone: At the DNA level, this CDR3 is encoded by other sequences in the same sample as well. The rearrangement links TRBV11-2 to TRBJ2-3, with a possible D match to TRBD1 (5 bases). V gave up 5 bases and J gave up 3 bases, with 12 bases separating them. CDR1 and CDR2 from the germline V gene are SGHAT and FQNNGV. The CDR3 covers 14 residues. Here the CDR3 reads CASSPAGATDTQYF. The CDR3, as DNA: TGTGCCAGCAGCCCGGCTGGGGCGACAGATACGCAGTATTTT.

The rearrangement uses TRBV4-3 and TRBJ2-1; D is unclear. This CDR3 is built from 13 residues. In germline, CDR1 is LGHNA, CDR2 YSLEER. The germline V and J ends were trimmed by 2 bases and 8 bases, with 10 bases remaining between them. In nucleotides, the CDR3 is TGCGCCAGCAGCCAACGTCCAAGGGATGAGCAGTTCTTC. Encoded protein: CASSQRPRDEQFF.

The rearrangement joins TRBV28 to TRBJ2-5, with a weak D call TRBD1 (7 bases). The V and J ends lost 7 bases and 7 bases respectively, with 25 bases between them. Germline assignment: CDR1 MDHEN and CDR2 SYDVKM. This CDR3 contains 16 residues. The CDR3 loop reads CASTLGGQQGIGTQYF. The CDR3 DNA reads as TGTGCCAGCACCTTGGGGGGACAGCAAGGGATAGGGACCCAGTACTTC.

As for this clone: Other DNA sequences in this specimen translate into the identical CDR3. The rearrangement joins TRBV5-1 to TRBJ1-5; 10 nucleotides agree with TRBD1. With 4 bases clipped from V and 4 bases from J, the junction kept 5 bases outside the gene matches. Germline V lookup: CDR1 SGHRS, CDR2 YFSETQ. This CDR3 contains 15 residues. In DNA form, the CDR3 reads TGCGCCAGCAGCCCGGACAGGGGGGGGAATCAGCCCCAGCATTTT. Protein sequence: CASSPDRGGNQPQHF.